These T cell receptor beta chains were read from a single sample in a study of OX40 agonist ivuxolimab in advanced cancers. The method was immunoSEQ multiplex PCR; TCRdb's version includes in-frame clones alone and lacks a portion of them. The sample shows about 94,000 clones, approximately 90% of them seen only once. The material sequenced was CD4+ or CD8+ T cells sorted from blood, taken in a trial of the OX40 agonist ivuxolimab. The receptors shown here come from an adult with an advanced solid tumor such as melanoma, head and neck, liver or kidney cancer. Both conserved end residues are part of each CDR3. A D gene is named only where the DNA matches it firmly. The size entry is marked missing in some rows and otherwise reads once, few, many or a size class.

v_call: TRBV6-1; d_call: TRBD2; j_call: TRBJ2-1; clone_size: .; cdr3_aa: CASSALRSGAGREQFF; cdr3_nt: TGTGCCAGCAGTGCTTTACGTAGCGGGGCTGGACGCGAGCAGTTCTTC
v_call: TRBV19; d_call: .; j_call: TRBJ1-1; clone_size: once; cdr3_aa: CASSIAGDTEAFF; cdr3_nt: TGTGCCAGTAGTATTGCCGGGGACACTGAAGCTTTCTTT
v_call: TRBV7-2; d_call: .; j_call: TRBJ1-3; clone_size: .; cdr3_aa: CASSLGDRAGNTIYF; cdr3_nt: TGTGCCAGCAGCCTAGGGGATAGGGCTGGAAACACCATATATTTT
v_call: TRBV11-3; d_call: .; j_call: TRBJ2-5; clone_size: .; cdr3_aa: CASSPVGAVQETQYF; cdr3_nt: TGTGCCAGCAGCCCCGTCGGGGCGGTACAAGAGACCCAGTACTTC
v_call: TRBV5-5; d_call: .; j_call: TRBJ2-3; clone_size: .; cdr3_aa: CASSWASTDTQYF; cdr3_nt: TGTGCCAGCAGCTGGGCTAGCACAGATACGCAGTATTTT
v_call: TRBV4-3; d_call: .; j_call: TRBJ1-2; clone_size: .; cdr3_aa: CASSQEYRDGYTF; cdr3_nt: TGCGCCAGCAGCCAAGAATACAGGGATGGCTACACCTTC
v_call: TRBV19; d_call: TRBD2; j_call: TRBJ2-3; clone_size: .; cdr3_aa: CASSFPSSGRTDTQYF; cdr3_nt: TGTGCCAGTAGTTTCCCTTCTAGCGGGAGGACAGATACGCAGTATTTT
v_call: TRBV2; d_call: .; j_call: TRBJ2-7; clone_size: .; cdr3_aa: CASKAAYEQYF; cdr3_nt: TGTGCCAGCAAGGCAGCCTACGAGCAGTACTTC
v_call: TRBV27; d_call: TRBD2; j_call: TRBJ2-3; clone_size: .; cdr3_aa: CASSLYLAVSTDTQYF; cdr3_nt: TGTGCCAGCAGTTTATACCTAGCGGTTAGCACAGATACGCAGTATTTT
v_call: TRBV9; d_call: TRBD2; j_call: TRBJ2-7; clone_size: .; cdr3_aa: CASSAAAGEGYEQYF; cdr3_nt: TGTGCCAGCAGCGCCGCAGCGGGAGAAGGATACGAGCAGTACTTC
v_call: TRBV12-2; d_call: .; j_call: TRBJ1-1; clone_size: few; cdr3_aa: CASRPRRGPGTEAFF; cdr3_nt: TGTGCAAGTCGCCCCCGTAGGGGTCCGGGCACTGAAGCTTTCTTT
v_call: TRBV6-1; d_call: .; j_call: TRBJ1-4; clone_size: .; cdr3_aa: CASSESRIATNEKLFF; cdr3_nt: TGTGCCAGCAGTGAAAGTAGGATTGCAACTAATGAAAAACTGTTTTTT
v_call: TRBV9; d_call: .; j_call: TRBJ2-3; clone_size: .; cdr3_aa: CASSARAGPPVDTQYF; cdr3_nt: TGTGCCAGCAGCGCGAGGGCGGGGCCCCCCGTAGATACGCAGTATTTT
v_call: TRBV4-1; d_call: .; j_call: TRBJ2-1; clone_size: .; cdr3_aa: CASSQGRGDIMWNEQFF; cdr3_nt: TGCGCCAGCAGCCAAGGGCGAGGAGACATAATGTGGAATGAGCAGTTCTTC
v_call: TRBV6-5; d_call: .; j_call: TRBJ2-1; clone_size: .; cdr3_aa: CASRLGRDNEQFF; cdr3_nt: TGTGCCAGCAGACTCGGAAGAGACAATGAGCAGTTCTTC
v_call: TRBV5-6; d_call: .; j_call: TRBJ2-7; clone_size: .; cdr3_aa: CASSLGARGDSYEQYF; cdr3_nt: TGTGCCAGCAGCTTAGGTGCCAGGGGGGACTCCTACGAGCAGTACTTC
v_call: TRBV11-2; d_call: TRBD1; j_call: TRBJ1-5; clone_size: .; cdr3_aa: CASSPDRGLQPQHF; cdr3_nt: TGTGCCAGCAGCCCTGACAGGGGGCTTCAGCCCCAGCATTTT
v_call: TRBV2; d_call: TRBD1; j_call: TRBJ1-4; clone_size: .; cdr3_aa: CASSGTGILGEKLFF; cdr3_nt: TGTGCCAGCAGCGGGACAGGCATCCTGGGGGAAAAACTGTTTTTT
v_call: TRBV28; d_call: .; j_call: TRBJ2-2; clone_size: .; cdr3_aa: CASRNPPGELFF; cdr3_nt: TGTGCCAGCAGGAACCCCCCCGGGGAGCTGTTTTTT
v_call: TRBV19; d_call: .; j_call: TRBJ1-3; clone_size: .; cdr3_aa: CASSIGVRSDTIYF; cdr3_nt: TGTGCCAGTAGTATAGGGGTGCGATCGGACACCATATATTTT
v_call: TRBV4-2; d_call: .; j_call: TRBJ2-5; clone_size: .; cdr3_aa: CASSQRGVETQYF; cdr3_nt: TGTGCCAGCAGCCAACGGGGTGTGGAGACCCAGTACTTC
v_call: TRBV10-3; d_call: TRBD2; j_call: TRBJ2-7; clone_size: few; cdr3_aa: CAISESILRAGELYEQYF; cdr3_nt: TGTGCCATCAGTGAGTCGATACTTCGGGCGGGAGAGTTGTATGAGCAGTACTTC
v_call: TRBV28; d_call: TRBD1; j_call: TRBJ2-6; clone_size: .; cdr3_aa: CASSAPTGGLVVLTF; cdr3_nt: TGTGCCAGCAGTGCCCCGACAGGGGGTTTGGTCGTCCTGACTTTC
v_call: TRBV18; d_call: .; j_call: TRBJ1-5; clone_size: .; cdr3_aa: CASSPFGESNQPQHF; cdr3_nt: TGTGCCAGCTCACCATTCGGGGAAAGCAATCAGCCCCAGCATTTT
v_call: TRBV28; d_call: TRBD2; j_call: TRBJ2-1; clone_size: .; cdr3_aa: CASSTHTSGKGNEQFF; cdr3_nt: TGTGCCAGCAGCACTCACACTAGCGGGAAAGGCAATGAGCAGTTCTTC
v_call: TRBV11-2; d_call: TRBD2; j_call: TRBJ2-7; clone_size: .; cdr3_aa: CASSSFVAGTEQYF; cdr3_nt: TGTGCCAGCAGCTCGTTTGTAGCGGGAACCGAGCAGTACTTC
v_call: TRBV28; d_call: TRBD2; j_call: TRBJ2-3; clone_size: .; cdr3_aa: CASSLWGTSGRARPDTQYF; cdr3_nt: TGTGCCAGCAGTTTATGGGGGACTAGCGGGAGGGCCCGCCCAGATACGCAGTATTTT
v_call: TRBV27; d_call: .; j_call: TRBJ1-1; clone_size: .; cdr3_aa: CASSPPGERAEAFF; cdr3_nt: TGTGCCAGCAGTCCACCAGGGGAGCGGGCTGAAGCTTTCTTT
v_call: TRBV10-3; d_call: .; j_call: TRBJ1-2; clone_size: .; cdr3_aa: CAISESTQALEGGYTF; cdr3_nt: TGTGCCATCAGTGAGTCTACACAGGCCCTCGAGGGTGGCTACACCTTC
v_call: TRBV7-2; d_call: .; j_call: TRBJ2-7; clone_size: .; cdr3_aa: CASSLALRDEQYF; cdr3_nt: TGTGCCAGCAGCTTAGCGTTGAGGGACGAGCAGTACTTC
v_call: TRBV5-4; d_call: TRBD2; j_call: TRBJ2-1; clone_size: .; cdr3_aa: CASSLGLAAFYNEQFF; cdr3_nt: TGTGCCAGCAGCTTGGGACTAGCGGCGTTTTACAATGAGCAGTTCTTC
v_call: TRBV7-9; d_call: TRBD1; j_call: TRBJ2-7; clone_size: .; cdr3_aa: CASSLRGRVMEEQYF; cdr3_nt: TGTGCCAGCAGCCTCAGGGGGCGCGTTATGGAGGAGCAGTACTTC
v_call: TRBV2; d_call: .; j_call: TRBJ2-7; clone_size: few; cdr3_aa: CASSVGGPVYEQYF; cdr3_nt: TGTGCCAGCAGTGTCGGCGGGCCCGTCTACGAGCAGTACTTC
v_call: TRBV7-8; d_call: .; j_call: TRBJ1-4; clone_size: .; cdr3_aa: CASSLFSEKLFF; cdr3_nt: TGTGCCAGCAGCTTATTTTCTGAAAAACTGTTTTTT
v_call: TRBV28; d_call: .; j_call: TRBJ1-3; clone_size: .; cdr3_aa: CASTGAAGNTIYF; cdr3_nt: TGTGCCAGCACCGGGGCGGCTGGAAACACCATATATTTT
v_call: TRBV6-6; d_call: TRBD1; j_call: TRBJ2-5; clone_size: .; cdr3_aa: CASSYSTTGWETQYF; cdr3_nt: TGTGCCAGCAGTTACTCGACGACAGGGTGGGAGACCCAGTACTTC
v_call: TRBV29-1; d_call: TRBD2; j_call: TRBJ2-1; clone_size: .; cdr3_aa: CSATSGVGNEQFF; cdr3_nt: TGCAGCGCGACTAGCGGGGTCGGGAATGAGCAGTTCTTC
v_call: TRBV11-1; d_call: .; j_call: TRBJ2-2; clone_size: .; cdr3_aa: CASSPGTLTGELFF; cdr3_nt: TGTGCCAGCAGCCCTGGGACTCTCACCGGGGAGCTGTTTTTT
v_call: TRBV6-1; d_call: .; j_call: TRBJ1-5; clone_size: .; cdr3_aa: CASSEVTAYNQPQHF; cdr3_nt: TGTGCCAGCAGTGAAGTCACAGCATACAATCAGCCCCAGCATTTT
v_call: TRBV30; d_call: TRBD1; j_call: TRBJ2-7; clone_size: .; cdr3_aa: CAWDPGQGQYF; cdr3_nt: TGTGCCTGGGACCCGGGACAGGGGCAGTACTTC
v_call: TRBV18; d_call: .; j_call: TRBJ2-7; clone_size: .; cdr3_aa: CASSQRAATYEQYF; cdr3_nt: TGTGCCAGCTCCCAAAGGGCTGCCACCTACGAGCAGTACTTC
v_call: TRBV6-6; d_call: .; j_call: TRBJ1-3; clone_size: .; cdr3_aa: CASSPGKGGRNTIYF; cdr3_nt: TGTGCCAGCAGTCCAGGCAAGGGTGGGAGAAACACCATATATTTT
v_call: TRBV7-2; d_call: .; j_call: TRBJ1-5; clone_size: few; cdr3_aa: CASSLARGSQPQHF; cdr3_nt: TGTGCCAGCAGCTTAGCTAGGGGATCTCAGCCCCAGCATTTT
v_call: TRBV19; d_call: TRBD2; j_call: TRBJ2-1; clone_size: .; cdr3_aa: CASSILTSGRAEQFF; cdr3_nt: TGTGCCAGTAGTATCCTGACTAGCGGGAGGGCCGAGCAGTTCTTC